The clone carrying this TCR beta chain was seen many times. The TCR beta library used iRepertoire HTBI primers with Arm-PCR amplification of CDR3. TCRdb independently ran MiXCR on the multiplex PCR reads; one entry per CDR3 protein. This table holds approximately 400,000 distinct CDR3 sequences, 14% to 15% found once. The sample's time point: newly diagnosed GD, antithyroid drugs for less than 3 months. TCR sequences were obtained from RNA taken from PBMCs. The record originates from a study of regulatory T cells in long-lasting Graves disease. The trim removed 2 bases at V and 8 bases at J, leaving 9 bases unmatched. Germline assignment: CDR1 MNHEY and CDR2 SMNVEV (reference sequence). The CDR3 length is 15 residues. The data also belong to a second study, concerning T cells in Graves' hyperthyroidism and ophthalmopathy.

The rearrangement links TRBV27 to TRBJ2-1; TRBD2 matches 7 bases. The sequencing used peripheral blood mononuclear cells (PBMCs), collected at new diagnosis, from a patient treated with antithyroid drugs. This receptor was taken from a woman aged 25-40 years with Graves disease. The CDR3 spells CASSLAGVGLDEQFF. The CDR3 DNA sequence: TGTGCCAGCAGTTTAGCGGGAGTTGGTCTCGATGAGCAGTTCTTC.